A single sample is the source of the 31 T cell receptor beta chains below, sequenced in a study of cytomegalovirus exposure and HLA in healthy donors. Vbeta (60) and Jbeta (13) primers were used in the PCR. Only in-frame clones appear in the TCRdb table, and some are missing; sequencing was by immunoSEQ multiplex PCR. The sample has over 90,000 clones, about 81% seen once; the top ten hold under 5.5%. Sequencing was performed on PBMCs. These receptors all stem from a man in his forties in good health and CMV-seropositive.

The V and J genes are TRBV29-1 and TRBJ2-5; 8 bases are shared with TRBD1. The CDR3 contains 14 residues. Germline lookup yields CDR1 SQVTM and CDR2 ANQGSEA. J gave up 5 bases and V 4 bases, and 9 bases lay outside the gene matches. The CDR3 loop is CSVGGQGGWETQYF. CDR3 nucleotide sequence: TGCAGCGTTGGCGGACAGGGTGGTTGGGAGACCCAGTACTTC.

This sequence joins TRBV6-5 and TRBJ2-5, with a tentative D call TRBD2 (5 bases). CDR3 length: 13 residues. Trimming left V 6 bases short and J 2 bases short, with 10 bases between. The V gene's germline CDR1 is MNHEY and CDR2 SVGAGI. The CDR3 DNA reads as TGTGCCAGCAGGCGGACTCTGCAAGAGACCCAGTACTTC. This codes for CASRRTLQETQYF.

Within the sample, this clone is medium-sized (0.01 to 0.1%). The genes are TRBV19 and TRBJ2-7; 8 bases map to TRBD1. V lost 5 bases to trimming and J lost 7 bases; unmatched junction nucleotides: 13. From germline, CDR1 is LNHDA and CDR2 SQIVND (reference sequence). The CDR3 runs to 15 residues. The CDR3: CASSSIPPGGSEQYF. CDR3 coding DNA: TGTGCCAGTAGTTCTATACCCCCAGGGGGCAGTGAGCAGTACTTC. The full variable domain, rest sourced from reference TRBV19 and TRBJ2-7, is DGGITQSPKYLFRKEGQNVTLSCEQNLNHDAMYWYRQDPGQGLRLIYYSQIVNDFQKGDIAEGYSVSREKKESFPLTVTSAQKNPTAFYLCASSSIPPGGSEQYFGPGTRLTVT.

This chain links TRBV7-9 with TRBJ2-1; D gene unclear. This CDR3 has 14 amino acids. V was cut by 3 bases and J by 1 base, with 7 bases left in between. The germline CDR1 and CDR2 sequences are SEHNR and FQNEAQ (reference sequence). The chain's CDR3 is CASSFALSYNEQFF. As DNA, the CDR3 is TGTGCCAGCAGCTTTGCGCTTTCCTACAATGAGCAGTTCTTC. Together with reference TRBV7-9 and TRBJ2-1, the CDR3 gives the full variable domain: DTGVSQNPRHKITKRGQNVTFRCDPISEHNRLYWYRQTLGQGPEFLTYFQNEAQLEKSRLLSDRFSAERPKGSFSTLEIQRTEQGDSAMYLCASSFALSYNEQFFGPGTRLTVL.

The rearrangement links TRBV7-2 to TRBJ2-3, with 9 bases lining up with TRBD2. V was pared by 1 base and J by 3 bases, with 11 bases of the junction left unmatched. The CDR3 is made up of 18 amino acids. The germline CDR1 and CDR2 sequences are SGHTA and FQGNSA. The CDR3 DNA follows: TGTGCCAGCAGCTTAGGGTTTCGCGGGGGGGCCTTGACAGATACGCAGTATTTT. Translated: CASSLGFRGGALTDTQYF.

The rearrangement joins TRBV6-5 to TRBJ2-3; D is possibly TRBD2 (6 bases). The germline V gene encodes CDR1 MNHEY and CDR2 SVGAGI. The CDR3 loop spans 15 amino acids. Trimming removed 4 bases from V and 0 bases from J, with 11 bases in between. The CDR3 loop is CASSLIAASTDTQYF. CDR3 nucleotides: TGTGCCAGCAGTTTAATAGCGGCTAGCACAGATACGCAGTATTTT.

The chain joins TRBV20-1 to TRBJ1-4, with D perhaps matching TRBD1 (6 bases). Germline V gene data show CDR1 as DFQATT and CDR2 as SNEGSKA (reference sequence). The CDR3 sequence is 11 residues long. In DNA, the CDR3 is TGCTTAGGACAGCAGAATGAAAAACTGTTTTTT. It codes for CLGQQNEKLFF.

The V and J genes are TRBV6-5 and TRBJ2-1, with 13 nucleotides matching TRBD2. With V trimmed by 5 bases and J by 6 bases, 4 bases remained unmatched. CDR1 MNHEY and CDR2 SVGAGI come from the germline V gene. The length of the CDR3 is 15 residues. The CDR3 nucleotides read TGTGCCAGCAGTGCCACTAGCGGGGGGGCCAATGAGCAGTTCTTC. It codes for CASSATSGGANEQFF.

The chain carries TRBV5-4 and TRBJ2-2; perhaps TRBD1 as D (6 bases). The length of the CDR3 is 14 residues. Germline V gene sequence: CDR1 SGHNT, CDR2 YYREEE (reference sequence). Trimming pared 0 bases from V and 4 bases from J, leaving 7 bases between. As DNA, the CDR3 is TGTGCCAGCAGCTTGGGACAGGTCACCGGGGAGCTGTTTTTT. Translation gives CASSLGQVTGELFF.

CDR3 sequence (DNA): TGTGCCAGCAGTTCCGCCAGACTAGCGGCGCTTGAACAGTTCTTC. Amino acid sequence: CASSSARLAALEQFF. The chain couples TRBV28 to TRBJ2-1; TRBD2 aligns across 9 bases. Trimming took 4 bases from V and 13 from J; bases not matched to a gene: 14. CDR3 length: 15 residues. Germline-derived CDR1 and CDR2 are MDHEN and SYDVKM.

Only one count was recorded for this clone. Here the CDR3 DNA reads TGTGCCGCGCAGGGGAGTGATGGCTACACCTTC. Encoded protein: CAAQGSDGYTF. This rearrangement joins TRBV25-1 to TRBJ1-2; possible D gene TRBD1, 6 bases. Trimming cost V 11 bases and J 6 bases, with 13 bases left between them. This CDR3 has 11 amino acids. Germline CDR1 reads MGHDK; CDR2 reads SYGVNS.

The chain couples TRBV5-1 to TRBJ2-5; maybe TRBD2 (7 bases). CDR1 is SGHRS and CDR2 is YFSETQ in the germline V gene. The CDR3 extends over 14 amino acids. Trimming cost V 4 bases and J 5 bases, with 15 bases left between them. In nucleotides, the CDR3 is TGCGCCAGCAGCCCCGGAGGGGGGGCCGAGACCCAGTACTTC. Translated, it gives CASSPGGGAETQYF.

The chain carries TRBV29-1 and TRBJ2-3; 7 bases are a match to TRBD1. Germline assignment: CDR1 SQVTM and CDR2 ANQGSEA. Trimming cost V 8 bases and J 6 bases; bases outside gene matches: 14. This CDR3 has 14 residues. The CDR3 region is CSIAQGNGQDTQYF. Written as DNA, the CDR3 is TGCAGCATCGCACAGGGGAATGGGCAGGATACGCAGTATTTT.

The CDR3 reads CASSGASGMETDTQYF. CDR3 nucleotides: TGTGCCAGCAGCGGCGCTAGCGGGATGGAGACAGATACGCAGTATTTT. The chain links TRBV5-4 to TRBJ2-3; the match to TRBD2 covers 9 bases. The length of the CDR3 is 16 residues. V shed 4 bases and J 3 bases; nucleotides not matched to a gene: 9. Germline CDR1 and CDR2: SGHNT and YYREEE (reference sequence).

CDR3 DNA sequence: TGTGCCAGCAGTTACTCGCAGGCGCCCTATGGAGGCTACACCTTC. This gives the protein CASSYSQAPYGGYTF. The chain has TRBV6-5 and TRBJ1-2; D gene ambiguous. Trimming removed 0 bases from V and 8 bases from J, with 16 bases in between. The length of the CDR3 is 15 residues. The germline CDR1 and CDR2 sequences are MNHEY and SVGAGI.

This clone showed up just a few times. The chain joins TRBV19 to TRBJ2-7; 15 bases line up with TRBD2. Germline assignment: CDR1 LNHDA and CDR2 SQIVND (reference sequence). V dropped 4 bases and J dropped 6; count of bases not matched to a gene: 19. The CDR3 spans 20 residues. The CDR3 bases are TGTGCCAGTAGTACCGGACTAGCGGGAGGGCCGTCCGTCTCGTACGCCGAGCAGTACTTC. This translates into CASSTGLAGGPSVSYAEQYF. Based on the CDR3 plus reference TRBV19 and TRBJ2-7, the full variable domain is DGGITQSPKYLFRKEGQNVTLSCEQNLNHDAMYWYRQDPGQGLRLIYYSQIVNDFQKGDIAEGYSVSREKKESFPLTVTSAQKNPTAFYLCASSTGLAGGPSVSYAEQYFGPGTRLTVT.

The V call is TRBV19, the J call TRBJ1-2, with D possibly matching TRBD1 (5 bases). CDR1 is LNHDA and CDR2 is SQIVND in the germline V gene (reference sequence). Trimming took off 8 bases at V and 7 bases at J, with 26 bases between the two ends. The CDR3 has 16 residues. CDR3 protein: CASSLLVSRQGFGYTF. The CDR3 DNA sequence: TGTGCCAGTTCCCTCCTTGTGTCGCGGCAGGGATTTGGCTACACCTTC.

This chain joins TRBV5-4 and TRBJ2-1; tentatively, D is TRBD1 (6 bases). The CDR3 totals 16 residues. Trimming pared 5 bases from V and 0 bases from J, leaving 15 bases between. Germline CDR1 and CDR2: SGHNT and YYREEE (reference sequence). The DNA for the CDR3 is TGTGCCAGCAGGCGTCTTGCGGACAGCTCCTACAATGAGCAGTTCTTC. It encodes CASRRLADSSYNEQFF.

This chain uses TRBV4-2 with TRBJ1-5, with D possibly TRBD1 on 5 matching bases. Trimming removed 4 bases at V and 0 bases at J, with 10 bases between. The CDR3 is 15 amino acids. Germline assignment: CDR1 LGHNA and CDR2 YNFKEQ. CDR3: CASSLQVYSNQPQHF. CDR3 DNA sequence: TGTGCCAGCAGCCTACAGGTCTATAGCAATCAGCCCCAGCATTTT.

The chain links TRBV19 to TRBJ1-6, with TRBD1 matching over 7 bases. This CDR3 region has 14 residues. Losses at the gene ends were 5 bases for V and 9 bases for J; bases not matched to a gene: 7. Germline CDR1 reads LNHDA; CDR2 reads SQIVND (reference sequence). The CDR3 spells CASSPGQMGSPLHF. Here the CDR3 DNA reads TGTGCCAGTAGTCCGGGACAGATGGGTTCACCCCTCCACTTT.

The rearrangement uses TRBV5-1 and TRBJ2-7, with 7 bases that match TRBD1. CDR1 is SGHRS, CDR2 YFSETQ, per germline. Unmatched junction bases numbered 4, after V lost 4 bases and J lost 0 bases. The CDR3 loop spans 14 amino acids. The CDR3 protein is CASSQDRSSYEQYF. The CDR3 DNA is TGCGCCAGCAGCCAGGACAGGAGCTCCTACGAGCAGTACTTC.

About this clone itself: At one boundary the junction diverges from the germline segment, which might be a read error. The chain carries TRBV30 and TRBJ1-1; D is perhaps TRBD1 (5 bases). The germline CDR1 and CDR2 sequences are GTSNPN and SVGIG (reference sequence). CDR3 size: 14 residues. The CDR3 spells CAWSVPGSYTEAFF. DNA of the CDR3: TGTGCCTGGAGTGTACCAGGGTCCTACACGGAAGCTTTCTTT.

In this sample, this clone turned up a few times. This sequence joins TRBV6-1 and TRBJ1-1, with TRBD1 as a possible D gene (5 bases). This CDR3 has 13 residues. Looked up from germline, CDR1 is MNHNS and CDR2 is SASEGT. The V and J ends lost 0 bases and 7 bases respectively, with 9 bases between them. The CDR3 sequence is CASSEAGEDEAFF. CDR3 nucleotide sequence: TGTGCCAGCAGTGAAGCGGGGGAGGATGAAGCTTTCTTT.

This clone was seen a single time. The chain's CDR3 is CASSESQGYNEQFF. For the CDR3, the DNA is TGCGCCAGCAGTGAGTCTCAGGGGTACAATGAGCAGTTCTTC. The V gene is TRBV10-1, the J gene TRBJ2-1, with a tentative D call TRBD1 (6 bases). The ends were cut back, 0 bases at V and 4 bases at J, with 7 bases in the middle. This CDR3 is built from 14 residues. The germline CDR1 and CDR2 sequences are WNHNN and SYGVQD (reference sequence).

The chain is built from TRBV12-5 and TRBJ2-5; 9 bases are shared with TRBD1. The V gene's germline CDR1 is LGHNT and CDR2 FRNRAP. The CDR3 covers 14 residues. J lost 5 bases, V lost 5 bases, and 6 bases had no gene match. The CDR3 sequence: CASGRTGGGETQYF. The CDR3 DNA sequence: TGTGCTAGTGGTCGCACAGGGGGCGGTGAGACCCAGTACTTC.

V usage is TRBV12-5 and J usage is TRBJ2-2; 9 bases are a match to TRBD2. This CDR3 contains 15 residues. The V segment lost 8 bases and the J segment 6 bases; nucleotides outside the gene matches: 10. Per the germline V gene, CDR1 is LGHNT and CDR2 is FRNRAP. The CDR3 region has the DNA TGTGCTAGTTGCCTGGATAGCGGGAGTCCCGGGGAGCTGTTTTTT. This translates into CASCLDSGSPGELFF.

The J gene is TRBJ1-5, the V gene TRBV30; the D is unclear. V lost 2 bases and J 9 bases, leaving 11 bases between the germline ends. The length of the CDR3 is 12 residues. Germline CDR1 and CDR2: GTSNPN and SVGIG (reference sequence). The CDR3: CAWSMPGGPQHF. The CDR3 nucleotides read TGTGCCTGGAGTATGCCCGGCGGGCCCCAGCATTTT.

The chain employs TRBV2 and TRBJ1-5, with 8 bases lining up with TRBD1. The CDR3 loop spans 15 amino acids. Germline CDR1 SNHLY, CDR2 FYNNEI. J gave up 7 bases and V 1 base, and 6 bases lay outside the gene matches. The CDR3 region has the DNA TGTGCCAGCAGTGAAGGGACAGGGAATTACCAGCCCCAGCATTTT. As protein: CASSEGTGNYQPQHF.

This clone has only a few counts. The rearrangement links TRBV2 to TRBJ2-1, with 7 bases identical to TRBD1. Germline V CDR1 and CDR2: SNHLY, FYNNEI. The CDR3 spans 12 residues. Unmatched junction bases numbered 5, after V lost 6 bases and J lost 9 bases. CDR3 nucleotide sequence: TGTGCCAGCAGCTTGACAGGGCTTGAGCAGTTCTTC. Translation gives CASSLTGLEQFF.

The J gene is TRBJ2-7, the V gene TRBV5-1; a possible D gene is TRBD2 (6 bases). Trimming removed 0 bases from V and 0 bases from J, with 7 bases in between. CDR3 length: 14 amino acids. Germline V gene lookup returns CDR1 SGHRS and CDR2 YFSETQ. The CDR3 is CASSLASDSYEQYF. In nucleotides, the CDR3 is TGCGCCAGCAGCTTGGCTAGCGACTCCTACGAGCAGTACTTC. Using reference TRBV5-1 and TRBJ2-7 for the parts outside the CDR3, the full variable domain is KAGVTQTPRYLIKTRGQQVTLSCSPISGHRSVSWYQQTPGQGLQFLFEYFSETQRNKGNFPGRFSGRQFSNSRSEMNVSTLELGDSALYLCASSLASDSYEQYFGPGTRLTVT.

This chain connects TRBV28 to TRBJ1-3, with 8 bases matching TRBD1. The CDR3 totals 15 residues. Germline-derived CDR1 and CDR2 are MDHEN and SYDVKM. With 6 bases clipped from V and 4 bases from J, the junction kept 8 bases outside the gene matches. CDR3 DNA sequence: TGTGCCAGCAGCCAGACAGGGGATTCAGGAAACACCATATATTTT. Translated, it gives CASSQTGDSGNTIYF.